Following are 18 T cell receptor beta chains from one sample sequenced in a study of cytomegalovirus exposure and HLA in healthy donors. The PCR used 60 Vbeta and 13 Jbeta primers. Clones were sequenced by immunoSEQ multiplex PCR, and TCRdb holds only the in-frame ones, with some missing. The sample includes 90,000 to 130,000 clones. Material: PBMCs. These receptors were obtained from a man in his forties in good health and CMV-seropositive.

V and J are TRBV7-6 and TRBJ1-5; D is undetermined. The CDR3 length is 13 residues. V lost 0 bases and J lost 5, with 5 bases in between. CDR1 SGHVS and CDR2 FNYEAQ come from the germline V gene. The CDR3 nucleotides are TGTGCCAGCAGCTTAGCGATAGATCAGCCCCAGCATTTT. It encodes CASSLAIDQPQHF.

This chain uses TRBV5-8 with TRBJ2-7, with 9 bases fitting TRBD1. After removal of 2 bases from V and 3 bases from J, the junction contained 6 bases not matched to a gene. The CDR3 has 15 amino acids. Germline V lookup: CDR1 SGHTS, CDR2 YDEGEE. The CDR3 region is CASSFGTGTLYEQYF. CDR3 nucleotides: TGTGCCAGCAGCTTTGGGACAGGGACTCTCTACGAGCAGTACTTC.

The chain combines TRBV5-4 with TRBJ2-1; 10 bases map to TRBD2. The CDR3 length is 14 residues. J lost 14 bases, V lost 4 bases, and 12 bases had no gene match. The V gene's germline CDR1 is SGHNT and CDR2 YYREEE (reference sequence). The CDR3 here is CASSTTREGTSEFF. DNA for the CDR3: TGTGCCAGCAGCACGACCAGGGAGGGGACTAGCGAGTTCTTC.

V is TRBV30 and J is TRBJ2-7; 9 nucleotides match TRBD1. Germline values: CDR1 GTSNPN, CDR2 SVGIG (reference sequence). The CDR3 spans 14 residues. Trimming removed 5 bases from V and 4 bases from J; junction bases left unmatched: 9. CDR3 region: CAWYPGQGTYEQYF. Here the CDR3 DNA reads TGTGCCTGGTACCCGGGACAGGGAACGTACGAGCAGTACTTC.

The chain has TRBV29-1 and TRBJ2-1, with D possibly being TRBD2 (5 bases). Germline CDR1 SQVTM, CDR2 ANQGSEA. V gave up 3 bases and J gave up 1 base, with 13 bases separating them. This CDR3 contains 15 residues. For the CDR3, the DNA is TGCAGCGTTGAGTCTAGCTCTGTGTCCTACAATGAGCAGTTCTTC. This translates into CSVESSSVSYNEQFF.

The chain has TRBV10-2 and TRBJ2-7, with 7 positions matching TRBD1. The CDR3 spans 15 residues. The germline gives CDR1 WSHSY, CDR2 SAAADI. The V segment lost 8 bases and the J segment 1 base; nucleotides outside the gene matches: 11. In DNA, the CDR3 is TGCGCCAGCCGGCGAAGACAGGGCGGTTCCTACGAGCAGTACTTC. Translation gives CASRRRQGGSYEQYF.

V usage is TRBV19 and J usage is TRBJ2-7; unclear D gene. Germline V lookup: CDR1 LNHDA, CDR2 SQIVND (reference sequence). The CDR3 consists of 12 residues. Between the trimmed V and J ends, which lost 6 bases and 2 bases, there was a span of 8 bases. DNA for the CDR3: TGTGCCAGTAGCTCCCCCGCCTACGAGCAGTACTTC. Its protein product is CASSSPAYEQYF.

The CDR3 loop reads CASSPRLAGGTDEQFF. The DNA for the CDR3 is TGTGCCAGCAGCCCCCGGCTAGCGGGAGGGACCGATGAGCAGTTCTTC. The chain uses TRBV9 and TRBJ2-1; 12 bases are a match to TRBD2. In germline, CDR1 is SGDLS, CDR2 YYNGEE. V lost 4 bases and J lost 8; bases outside the gene matches: 10. This CDR3 is 16 amino acids long.

The J gene is TRBJ2-1, the V gene TRBV4-1; TRBD2 might be the D (6 bases). The CDR3 is 16 amino acids. V was pared by 1 base and J by 3 bases, with 13 bases between. Germline lookup yields CDR1 MGHRA and CDR2 YSYEKL. The CDR3 loop is CASSQGPGDIYNEQFF. DNA of the CDR3: TGCGCCAGCAGCCAAGGTCCGGGAGATATCTACAATGAGCAGTTCTTC.

The V call is TRBV29-1, the J call TRBJ2-7, with D unclear. The CDR3 sequence is 11 residues long. Between the trimmed V and J ends, which lost 3 bases and 3 bases, there was a span of 6 bases. The germline V gene encodes CDR1 SQVTM and CDR2 ANQGSEA. The CDR3 region is CSVELSYEQYF. CDR3 DNA: TGCAGCGTTGAGCTCAGCTACGAGCAGTACTTC.

The chain carries TRBV7-6 and TRBJ2-7, with D possibly matching TRBD2 (6 bases). This CDR3 contains 15 residues. The germline V gene has CDR1 SGHVS and CDR2 FNYEAQ. Trimming cost V 3 bases and J 6 bases, with 18 bases left between them. CDR3: CASSFLTSLGGEQYF. For the CDR3, the DNA is TGTGCCAGCAGCTTTCTTACCTCTCTCGGGGGCGAGCAGTACTTC.

The chain recombines TRBV4-3 with TRBJ2-2; TRBD1 is a possible D gene (6 bases). CDR3 length equals 16 residues. V lost 1 base to trimming and J lost 6 bases, with 15 bases between them. Germline assignment: CDR1 LGHNA and CDR2 YSLEER. The CDR3, as DNA: TGCGCCAGCAGCCAAGGGGGGCTTTTGACTGCCGGGGAGCTGTTTTTT. This gives the protein CASSQGGLLTAGELFF.

V usage is TRBV10-3 and J usage is TRBJ1-1; tentatively, D is TRBD1 (5 bases). V was pared by 3 bases and J by 5 bases, with 16 bases between. This CDR3 has 15 amino acids. Germline-derived CDR1 and CDR2 are ENHRY and SYGVKD. CDR3 loop: CAISEGQGLGTEAFF. The CDR3 DNA sequence: TGTGCCATCAGTGAAGGGCAGGGTTTGGGGACTGAAGCTTTCTTT.

V usage is TRBV10-3 and J usage is TRBJ2-1; 11 bases map to TRBD1. The CDR3 sequence is 13 residues long. The germline gives CDR1 ENHRY, CDR2 SYGVKD. The junction had 6 bases not matched to a gene; V was cut back by 7 bases and J by 10 bases. CDR3 nucleotides: TGTGCCATCACCGGGACAGGGGGTGGGGAGCAGTTCTTC. It yields the protein CAITGTGGGEQFF.

This chain uses TRBV28 with TRBJ1-2; D ambiguous. V lost 2 bases, J lost 8 bases, and 21 bases lay in between. CDR3 length: 16 residues. Germline V gene lookup returns CDR1 MDHEN and CDR2 SYDVKM. The CDR3 here is CASSLILPGRGRGYTF. Here the CDR3 DNA reads TGTGCCAGCAGTTTAATTTTACCCGGCAGAGGTAGAGGCTACACCTTC.

V gene TRBV18 combines with J gene TRBJ1-1, with 8 bases identical to TRBD1. The CDR3 has 16 amino acids. The germline CDR1 and CDR2 sequences are KGHSH and LQKENI. V lost 2 bases to trimming and J lost 6 bases; unmatched junction nucleotides: 11. Written as DNA, the CDR3 is TGTGCCAGCTCACCAGATACTCAGGGGGCAGGGGCTGAAGCTTTCTTT. It is translated as CASSPDTQGAGAEAFF.

The chain has TRBV11-2 and TRBJ1-1; a weak D match, TRBD1 (6 bases). CDR1 and CDR2 from the germline V gene are SGHAT and FQNNGV. V lost 5 bases, J lost 5 bases, and 15 bases lay in between. The CDR3 has 14 residues. The chain's CDR3 is CASSINRERTEAFF. The CDR3 coding sequence is TGTGCCAGCAGCATTAACAGGGAGCGAACTGAAGCTTTCTTT.

The rearrangement uses TRBV6-4 and TRBJ2-1; weak D call: TRBD1 (5 bases). The ends were cut back, 8 bases at V and 7 bases at J, with 27 bases in the middle. Germline V gene lookup returns CDR1 MRHNA and CDR2 SNTAGT. The CDR3 totals 17 residues. The CDR3 reads CASSSQGFTRYGNEQFF. The CDR3 DNA reads TGTGCCAGCTCCTCCCAGGGATTTACACGGTATGGGAATGAGCAGTTCTTC.